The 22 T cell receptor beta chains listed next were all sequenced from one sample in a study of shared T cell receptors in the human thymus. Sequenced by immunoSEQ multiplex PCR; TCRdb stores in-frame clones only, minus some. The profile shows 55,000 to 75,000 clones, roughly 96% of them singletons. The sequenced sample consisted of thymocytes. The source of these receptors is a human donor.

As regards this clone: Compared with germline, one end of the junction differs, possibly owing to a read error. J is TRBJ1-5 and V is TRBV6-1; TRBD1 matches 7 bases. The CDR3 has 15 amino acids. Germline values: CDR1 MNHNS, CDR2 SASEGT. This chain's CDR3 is CASTEPGTEGQPQHF. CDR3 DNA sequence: TGTGCCAGCACTGAACCCGGGACAGAGGGGCAGCCCCAGCATTTT.

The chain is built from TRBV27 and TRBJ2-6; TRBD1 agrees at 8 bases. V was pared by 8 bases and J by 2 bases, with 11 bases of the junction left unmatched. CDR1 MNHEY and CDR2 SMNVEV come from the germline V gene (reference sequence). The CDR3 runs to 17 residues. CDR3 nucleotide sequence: TGTGCCAGCCGAAACTCCGACAGGGGTGCTGGGGCCAACGTCCTGACTTTC. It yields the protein CASRNSDRGAGANVLTF.

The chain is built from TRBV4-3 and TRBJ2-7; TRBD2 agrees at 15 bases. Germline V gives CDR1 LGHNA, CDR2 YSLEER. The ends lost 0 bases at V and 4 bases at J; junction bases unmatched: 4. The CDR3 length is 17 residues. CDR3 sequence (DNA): TGCGCCAGCAGCCAAGATGGACTAGCGGGGGGGCAGTACGAGCAGTACTTC. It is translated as CASSQDGLAGGQYEQYF.

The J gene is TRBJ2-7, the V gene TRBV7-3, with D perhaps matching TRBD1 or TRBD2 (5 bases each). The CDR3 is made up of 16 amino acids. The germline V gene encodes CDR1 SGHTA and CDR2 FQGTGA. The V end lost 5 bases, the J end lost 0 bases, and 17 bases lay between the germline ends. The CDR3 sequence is CASSPWDGSSSYEQYF. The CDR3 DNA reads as TGTGCCAGCAGCCCCTGGGACGGATCAAGCTCCTACGAGCAGTACTTC.

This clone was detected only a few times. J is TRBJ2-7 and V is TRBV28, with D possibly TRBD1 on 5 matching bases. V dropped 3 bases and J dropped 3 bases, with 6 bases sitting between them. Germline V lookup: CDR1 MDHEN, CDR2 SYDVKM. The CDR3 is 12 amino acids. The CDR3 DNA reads TGTGCCAGCAGTTTTGGACACTACGAGCAGTACTTC. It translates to CASSFGHYEQYF.

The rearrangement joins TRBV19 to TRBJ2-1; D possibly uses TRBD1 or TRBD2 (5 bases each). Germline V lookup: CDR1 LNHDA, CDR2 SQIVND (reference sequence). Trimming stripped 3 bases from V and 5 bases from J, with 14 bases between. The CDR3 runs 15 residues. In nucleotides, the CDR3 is TGTGCCAGTAGTATCACGGCAAGGGGAGACAATGAGCAGTTCTTC. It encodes CASSITARGDNEQFF.

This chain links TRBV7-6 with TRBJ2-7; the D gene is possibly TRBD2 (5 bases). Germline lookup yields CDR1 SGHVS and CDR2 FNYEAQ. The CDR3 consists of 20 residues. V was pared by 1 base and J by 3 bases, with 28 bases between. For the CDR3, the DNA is TGTGCCAGCAGCTTAGAGGAGGCGGCCAGAAACCCAGACTCTAACTACGAGCAGTACTTC. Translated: CASSLEEAARNPDSNYEQYF.

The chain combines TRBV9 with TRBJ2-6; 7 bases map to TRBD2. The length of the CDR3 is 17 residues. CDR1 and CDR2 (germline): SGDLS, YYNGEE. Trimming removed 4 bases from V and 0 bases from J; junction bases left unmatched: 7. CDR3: CASSFPGLISGANVLTF. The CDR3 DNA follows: TGTGCCAGCAGCTTTCCGGGACTAATCTCTGGGGCCAACGTCCTGACTTTC.

CDR3 in DNA: TGTGCCAGCAGCTCATTCACCCGGGACAACTCCTATAATTCACCCCTCCACTTT. Protein product: CASSSFTRDNSYNSPLHF. The chain is built from TRBV5-6 and TRBJ1-6; D may be TRBD1 (6 bases). Germline V gives CDR1 SGHDT, CDR2 YYEEEE. Between the trimmed V and J ends, which lost 3 bases and 0 bases, there was a span of 16 bases. The CDR3 has 18 amino acids.

The DNA for the CDR3 is TGTGCCAGCAGTACCGGACTAGCGGGGGTCCCCACAGATACGCAGTATTTT. It is translated as CASSTGLAGVPTDTQYF. The chain carries TRBV9 and TRBJ2-3; TRBD2 matches 13 bases. There are 17 residues in the CDR3. Germline V gene data show CDR1 as SGDLS and CDR2 as YYNGEE. The V and J ends lost 5 bases and 2 bases, in that order; junction bases with no gene match: 8.

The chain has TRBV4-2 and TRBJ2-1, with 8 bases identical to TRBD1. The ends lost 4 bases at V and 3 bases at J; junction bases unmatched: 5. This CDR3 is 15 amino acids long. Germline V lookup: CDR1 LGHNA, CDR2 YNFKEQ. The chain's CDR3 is CASSLGQGHYNEQFF. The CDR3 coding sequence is TGTGCCAGCAGCCTTGGACAGGGCCACTACAATGAGCAGTTCTTC.

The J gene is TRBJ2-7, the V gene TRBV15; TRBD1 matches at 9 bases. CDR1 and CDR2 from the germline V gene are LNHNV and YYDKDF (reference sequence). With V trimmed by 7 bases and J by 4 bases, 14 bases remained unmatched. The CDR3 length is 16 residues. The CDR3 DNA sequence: TGTGCCACCAACATGGGGGACGGGACAGGGAAGTACGAGCAGTACTTC. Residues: CATNMGDGTGKYEQYF.

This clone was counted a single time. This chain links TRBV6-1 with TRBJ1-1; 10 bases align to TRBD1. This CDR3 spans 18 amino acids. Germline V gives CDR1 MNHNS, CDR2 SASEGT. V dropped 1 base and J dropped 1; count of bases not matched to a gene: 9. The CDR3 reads CASSEGDRGKSSNTEAFF. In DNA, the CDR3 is TGTGCCAGCAGTGAAGGGGACAGGGGCAAGAGTTCGAACACTGAAGCTTTCTTT.

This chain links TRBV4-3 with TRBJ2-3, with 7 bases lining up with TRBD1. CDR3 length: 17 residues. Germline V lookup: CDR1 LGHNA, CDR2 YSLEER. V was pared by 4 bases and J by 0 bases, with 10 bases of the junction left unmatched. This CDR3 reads CASSLWWDSDSTDTQYF. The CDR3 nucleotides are TGCGCCAGCAGCCTGTGGTGGGACAGTGATAGCACAGATACGCAGTATTTT.

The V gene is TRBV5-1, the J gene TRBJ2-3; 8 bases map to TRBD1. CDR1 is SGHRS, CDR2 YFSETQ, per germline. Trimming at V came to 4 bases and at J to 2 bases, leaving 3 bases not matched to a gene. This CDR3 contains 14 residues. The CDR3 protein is CASSQGAYTDTQYF. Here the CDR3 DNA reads TGCGCCAGCAGCCAGGGGGCGTACACAGATACGCAGTATTTT.

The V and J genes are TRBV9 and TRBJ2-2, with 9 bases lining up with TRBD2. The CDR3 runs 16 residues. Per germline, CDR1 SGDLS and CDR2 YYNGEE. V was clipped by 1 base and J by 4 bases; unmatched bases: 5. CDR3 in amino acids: CASSVRRRGGTGELFF. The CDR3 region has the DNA TGTGCCAGCAGCGTAAGGCGGCGGGGGGGCACCGGGGAGCTGTTTTTT. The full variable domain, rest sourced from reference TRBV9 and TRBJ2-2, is DSGVTQTPKHLITATGQRVTLRCSPRSGDLSVYWYQQSLDQGLQFLIQYYNGEERAKGNILERFSAQQFPDLHSELNLSSLELGDSALYFCASSVRRRGGTGELFFGEGSRLTVL.

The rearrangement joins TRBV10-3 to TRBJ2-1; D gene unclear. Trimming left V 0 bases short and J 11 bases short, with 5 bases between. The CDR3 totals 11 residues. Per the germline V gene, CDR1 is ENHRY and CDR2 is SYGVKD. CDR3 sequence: CAISESRQQFF. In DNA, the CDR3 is TGTGCCATCAGTGAGTCGAGACAGCAGTTCTTC.

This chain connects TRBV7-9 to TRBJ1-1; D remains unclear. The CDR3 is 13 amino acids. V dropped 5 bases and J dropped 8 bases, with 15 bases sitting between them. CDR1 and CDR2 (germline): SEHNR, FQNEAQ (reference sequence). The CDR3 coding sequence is TGTGCCAGCAGCCCCTTATACCGCCCCGAAGCTTTCTTT. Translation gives CASSPLYRPEAFF.

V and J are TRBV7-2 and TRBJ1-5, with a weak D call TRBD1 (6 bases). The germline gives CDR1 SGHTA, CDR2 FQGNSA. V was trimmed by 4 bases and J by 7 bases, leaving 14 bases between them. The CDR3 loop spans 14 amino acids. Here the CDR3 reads CASSSGIQGQPQHF. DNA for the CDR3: TGTGCCAGCAGCTCAGGGATACAGGGACAGCCCCAGCATTTT.

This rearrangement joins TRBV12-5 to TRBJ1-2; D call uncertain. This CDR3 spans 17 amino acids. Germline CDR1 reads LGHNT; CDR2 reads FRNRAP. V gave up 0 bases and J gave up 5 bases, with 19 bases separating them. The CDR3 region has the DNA TGTGCTAGTGGTTTGGTGATGCGGGATTCCCCTCTATATGGCTACACCTTC. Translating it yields CASGLVMRDSPLYGYTF.

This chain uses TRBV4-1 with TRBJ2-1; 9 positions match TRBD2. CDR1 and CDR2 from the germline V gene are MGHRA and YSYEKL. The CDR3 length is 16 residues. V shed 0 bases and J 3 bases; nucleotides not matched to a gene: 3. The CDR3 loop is CASSQDATSGYNEQFF. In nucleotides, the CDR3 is TGCGCCAGCAGCCAAGATGCGACTAGCGGCTACAATGAGCAGTTCTTC.

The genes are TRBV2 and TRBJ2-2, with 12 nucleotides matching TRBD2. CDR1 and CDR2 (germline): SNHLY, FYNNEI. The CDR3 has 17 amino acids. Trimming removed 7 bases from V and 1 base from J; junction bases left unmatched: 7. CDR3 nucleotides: TGTGCCAGCAAACCGCTAGCGGGGGGGCTGAACACCGGGGAGCTGTTTTTT. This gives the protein CASKPLAGGLNTGELFF. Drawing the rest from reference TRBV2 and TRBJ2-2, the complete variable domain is EPEVTQTPSHQVTQMGQEVILRCVPISNHLYFYWYRQILGQKVEFLVSFYNNEISEKSEIFDDQFSVERPDGSNFTLKIRSTKLEDSAMYFCASKPLAGGLNTGELFFGEGSRLTVL.